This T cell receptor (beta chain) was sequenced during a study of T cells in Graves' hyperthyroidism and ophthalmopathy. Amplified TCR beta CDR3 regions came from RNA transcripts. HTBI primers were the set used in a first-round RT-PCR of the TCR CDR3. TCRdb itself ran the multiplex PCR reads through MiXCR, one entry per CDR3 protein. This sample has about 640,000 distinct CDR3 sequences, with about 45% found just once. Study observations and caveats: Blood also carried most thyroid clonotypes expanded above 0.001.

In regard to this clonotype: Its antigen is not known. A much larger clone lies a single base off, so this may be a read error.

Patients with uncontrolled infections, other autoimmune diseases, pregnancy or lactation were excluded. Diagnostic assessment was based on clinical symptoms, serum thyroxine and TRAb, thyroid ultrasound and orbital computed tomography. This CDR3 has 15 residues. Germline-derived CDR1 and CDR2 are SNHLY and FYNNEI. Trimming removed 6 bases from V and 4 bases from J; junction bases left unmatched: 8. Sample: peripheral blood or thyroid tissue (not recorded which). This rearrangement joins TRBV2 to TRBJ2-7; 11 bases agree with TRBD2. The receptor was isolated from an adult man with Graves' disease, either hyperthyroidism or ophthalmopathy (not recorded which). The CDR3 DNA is TGTGCCAGCAGAGAGACTAGCGGGATGTCGTACGAGCAGTACTTC. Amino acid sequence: CASRETSGMSYEQYF. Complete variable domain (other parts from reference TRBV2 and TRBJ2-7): EPEVTQTPSHQVTQMGQEVILRCVPISNHLYFYWYRQILGQKVEFLVSFYNNEISEKSEIFDDQFSVERPDGSNFTLKIRSTKLEDSAMYFCASRETSGMSYEQYFGPGTRLTVT.